This T cell receptor beta chain was identified in a study of blood T cells in healthy people across ages. Study observations and caveats: Comparison with aged donors showed that long-lived donors had more naive CD4+ cells and higher diversity. TCR beta diversity correlated strongly with naive T cell percentage. The diversity estimates, figures obtained from one million T cells, were considered underestimates.

In this sample, this clonotype turned up a few times. Its antigen is currently unknown. CDR3 size: 15 residues. Germline V gives CDR1 MNHEY, CDR2 SMNVEV (reference sequence). With 7 bases removed from V and 4 bases from J, the gap between germline ends came to 19 bases. Alongside a J-beta primer mix, a sample-barcoded 5' primer served in a second PCR lasting about 6 to 12 cycles. Every cDNA molecule bore a tag from a template-switch adaptor containing 12 random nucleotides. TCRdb reprocessed the 5' RACE reads via MiXCR and lists one record per CDR3 protein. The table lists over 1,200,000 distinct CDR3 sequences, roughly 64% of them singletons.

The sequencing sample was made of blood. The TCR was taken from a man between 18 and 35 years old in good health. This sequence joins TRBV27 and TRBJ1-2; perhaps TRBD1 as D (5 bases). The CDR3 DNA reads TGTGCCAGCACCATAACACCGGGACTGAGCTATGGCTACACCTTC. Translation gives CASTITPGLSYGYTF.